This is a list of T cell receptor beta chains from one sample in a study of T-cell memory formation after mild COVID-19. Each CDR3 protein is one row after TCRdb ran MiXCR on the 5' RACE reads. Counted here are about 390,000 distinct CDR3 sequences, about 17% occurring once; the ten biggest clones make up about 22%. Sequenced input: PBMCs or a T cell subset sorted from them (not recorded which). These receptors originate from a man between 18 and 29 years old who had mild COVID-19 (a few samples of this study predate the infection). Cell type and time point are not known. CDR3s include the opening cysteine and the closing phenylalanine or tryptophan. The order of the fields is clone size, V gene, J gene, D gene, CDR3 DNA, CDR3 protein. D genes are given only for firm matches. Rows give clone size only sometimes, using once, few, many, or a class for an expanded clone.

clone_size: NA
v_call: TRBV3-1
j_call: TRBJ2-3
d_call: NA
cdr3_nt: TGTGCCAGCAGCCAAGATACAGGGATCACAGATACGCAGTATTTT
cdr3_aa: CASSQDTGITDTQYF

clone_size: few
v_call: TRBV3-1
j_call: TRBJ2-5
d_call: NA
cdr3_nt: TGTGCCAGCAGCCTTCCGTCCTCAGGGACCCAGTACTTC
cdr3_aa: CASSLPSSGTQYF

clone_size: few
v_call: TRBV7-2
j_call: TRBJ2-3
d_call: NA
cdr3_nt: TGTGCCAGCAGCTTAGCACTTTCAGGGACTGATACGCAGTATTTT
cdr3_aa: CASSLALSGTDTQYF

clone_size: many
v_call: TRBV7-8
j_call: TRBJ2-1
d_call: NA
cdr3_nt: TGTGCCAGCAGCTTAGTTTGGTGGGGGTACAATGAGCAGTTCTTC
cdr3_aa: CASSLVWWGYNEQFF

clone_size: few
v_call: TRBV12-3/TRBV12-4
j_call: TRBJ1-2
d_call: NA
cdr3_nt: TGTGCCAGCAGTTCAGGGGTCCTCCAGAACTATGGCTACACCTTC
cdr3_aa: CASSSGVLQNYGYTF

clone_size: NA
v_call: TRBV20-1
j_call: TRBJ2-5
d_call: TRBD2
cdr3_nt: TGCAGTGCGCCCTCCGGGGGGGACCAAGAGACCCAGTACTTC
cdr3_aa: CSAPSGGDQETQYF

clone_size: NA
v_call: TRBV4-1
j_call: TRBJ1-1
d_call: NA
cdr3_nt: TGCGCCAGCAGCCAAATCCACAACTTGAACACTGAAGCTTTCTTT
cdr3_aa: CASSQIHNLNTEAFF

clone_size: NA
v_call: TRBV12-3/TRBV12-4
j_call: TRBJ2-5
d_call: NA
cdr3_nt: TGTGCCAGCAGGTGGGGCTCTAGCGCAATGGGCCAAGAGACCCAGTACTTC
cdr3_aa: CASRWGSSAMGQETQYF

clone_size: few
v_call: TRBV3-1
j_call: TRBJ2-1
d_call: NA
cdr3_nt: TGTGCCAGCAGCCAAGTTTCCGGAACGGGGCCCTACAATGAGCAGTTCTTC
cdr3_aa: CASSQVSGTGPYNEQFF

clone_size: many
v_call: TRBV7-3
j_call: TRBJ2-5
d_call: NA
cdr3_nt: TGTGCCAGCAGCTTAATTGGGCAAGAGACCCAGTACTTC
cdr3_aa: CASSLIGQETQYF

clone_size: few
v_call: TRBV6-5
j_call: TRBJ2-5
d_call: TRBD2
cdr3_nt: TGTGCCAGCAGTTTGGGACTAGCGATGGAGACCCAGTACTTC
cdr3_aa: CASSLGLAMETQYF

clone_size: few
v_call: TRBV28
j_call: TRBJ2-2
d_call: TRBD2
cdr3_nt: TGTGCCAGCAGTCCCGCCCGGGGGGGAGACACCGGGGAGCTGTTTTTT
cdr3_aa: CASSPARGGDTGELFF

clone_size: NA
v_call: TRBV5-1
j_call: TRBJ1-6
d_call: NA
cdr3_nt: TGCGCCAGCAGCTTGGGTCTCCGGGATTCACCCCTCCACTTT
cdr3_aa: CASSLGLRDSPLHF

clone_size: many
v_call: TRBV5-1
j_call: TRBJ2-1
d_call: TRBD2
cdr3_nt: TGCGCCAGCAGCTACCCTAGCGGGGGGGCCGTGGTCGGTGAGCAGTTCTTC
cdr3_aa: CASSYPSGGAVVGEQFF

clone_size: NA
v_call: TRBV7-9
j_call: TRBJ1-6
d_call: TRBD1
cdr3_nt: TGTGCCAGCACTGAATCGGGACAGGGTAATTCACCCCTCCACTTT
cdr3_aa: CASTESGQGNSPLHF

clone_size: NA
v_call: TRBV7-6
j_call: TRBJ1-4
d_call: TRBD1
cdr3_nt: TGTGCCAGCAGCCCCCAGATTGGGACAGATGCAACTAATGAAAAACTGTTTTTT
cdr3_aa: CASSPQIGTDATNEKLFF

clone_size: NA
v_call: TRBV12-3/TRBV12-4
j_call: TRBJ2-1
d_call: NA
cdr3_nt: TGTGCCAGCGACAGGAGGGGGGGGACCTACAATGAGCAGTTCTTC
cdr3_aa: CASDRRGGTYNEQFF

clone_size: NA
v_call: TRBV23-1
j_call: TRBJ2-1
d_call: NA
cdr3_nt: TGCGCCAGCAGTCAACCGGAAGGGCTAGCAGAGAGATTCGACCACAATGAGCAGTTCTTC
cdr3_aa: CASSQPEGLAERFDHNEQFF

clone_size: NA
v_call: TRBV30
j_call: TRBJ1-6
d_call: NA
cdr3_nt: TGTGCCTGGAGTGTTGGGACACTGAATTCACCCCTCCACTTT
cdr3_aa: CAWSVGTLNSPLHF

clone_size: few
v_call: TRBV4-2
j_call: TRBJ2-4
d_call: NA
cdr3_nt: TGTGCCAGCAGCCAAGAGGCCCCAGGGCCGAGTACCAAAAACATTCAGTACTTC
cdr3_aa: CASSQEAPGPSTKNIQYF

clone_size: few
v_call: TRBV4-1
j_call: TRBJ2-6
d_call: NA
cdr3_nt: TGCGCCAGCAGCCAAGATTCTCAGGTTATCTCTGGGGCCAACGTCCTGACTTTC
cdr3_aa: CASSQDSQVISGANVLTF

clone_size: few
v_call: TRBV20-1
j_call: TRBJ2-3
d_call: NA
cdr3_nt: TGCAGTCCCGGGGCCCTGGGCACAGATACGCAGTATTTT
cdr3_aa: CSPGALGTDTQYF

clone_size: NA
v_call: TRBV7-2
j_call: TRBJ2-2
d_call: TRBD2
cdr3_nt: TGTGCCAGCAGCTTAGGAGTAGCGGGGGGCGGGGAGCTGTTTTTT
cdr3_aa: CASSLGVAGGGELFF

clone_size: few
v_call: TRBV5-1
j_call: TRBJ2-1
d_call: TRBD2
cdr3_nt: TGCGCCAGCAGCTTGGAGGCGGGGGGTTCCTCCTACAATGAGCAGTTCTTC
cdr3_aa: CASSLEAGGSSYNEQFF

clone_size: few
v_call: TRBV12-3/TRBV12-4
j_call: TRBJ1-4
d_call: NA
cdr3_nt: TGTGCCAGCAGTTTGGGACACAATGGAGGTGAAAAACTGTTTTTT
cdr3_aa: CASSLGHNGGEKLFF

clone_size: NA
v_call: TRBV7-9
j_call: TRBJ2-5
d_call: TRBD2
cdr3_nt: TGTGCCAGCAGCCGCGGACTAGCGGGGGCCCAAGAGACCCAGTACTTC
cdr3_aa: CASSRGLAGAQETQYF

clone_size: few
v_call: TRBV4-3
j_call: TRBJ2-1
d_call: TRBD1
cdr3_nt: TGCGCCAGCAGCCCACGGGACAGGGGGTTTGATGAGCAGTTCTTC
cdr3_aa: CASSPRDRGFDEQFF

clone_size: few
v_call: TRBV7-9
j_call: TRBJ1-1
d_call: NA
cdr3_nt: TGTGCCAGCAGCTCTGGGACTGGGACTGAAGCTTTCTTT
cdr3_aa: CASSSGTGTEAFF

clone_size: many
v_call: TRBV2
j_call: TRBJ2-5
d_call: NA
cdr3_nt: TGTGCCAGCAAGGACAGGGAGGGAGAGACCCAGTACTTC
cdr3_aa: CASKDREGETQYF

clone_size: few
v_call: TRBV29-1
j_call: TRBJ1-2
d_call: NA
cdr3_nt: TGCAGCGTTGAAGTCCACGAAGGGGGAGGAGGTGGCTACACCTTC
cdr3_aa: CSVEVHEGGGGGYTF

clone_size: NA
v_call: TRBV20-1
j_call: TRBJ1-5
d_call: NA
cdr3_nt: TGCAGTGCCGCTGTTCAGGGCCTCAAAAATCAGCCCCAGCATTTT
cdr3_aa: CSAAVQGLKNQPQHF

clone_size: few
v_call: TRBV11-2
j_call: TRBJ2-7
d_call: NA
cdr3_nt: TGTGCCAGCAGCTTAGACAGGGCTAGAGAGCAGTACTTC
cdr3_aa: CASSLDRAREQYF

clone_size: few
v_call: TRBV16
j_call: TRBJ1-2
d_call: NA
cdr3_nt: TGTGCCAGCAGCCAATCGGGCCACAGGTCGGGCGGCTACACCTTC
cdr3_aa: CASSQSGHRSGGYTF

clone_size: NA
v_call: TRBV5-1
j_call: TRBJ2-5
d_call: NA
cdr3_nt: TGCGCCAGCAGCTTGGAGGGGGTTGGAGAGACCCAGTACTTC
cdr3_aa: CASSLEGVGETQYF

clone_size: few
v_call: TRBV29-1
j_call: TRBJ2-7
d_call: NA
cdr3_nt: TGCAGCGCCGTTGCCAGGTTTCATATCGAGCAGTACTTC
cdr3_aa: CSAVARFHIEQYF

clone_size: NA
v_call: TRBV12-3/TRBV12-4
j_call: TRBJ1-1
d_call: NA
cdr3_nt: TGTGCCAGCAGTTTCTACCAGGTTATGAACACTGAAGCTTTCTTT
cdr3_aa: CASSFYQVMNTEAFF

clone_size: many
v_call: TRBV3-1
j_call: TRBJ2-1
d_call: TRBD2
cdr3_nt: TGTGCCAGCAGCCCATCCCTGACTAGCAGGGAGCAGTTCTTC
cdr3_aa: CASSPSLTSREQFF

clone_size: NA
v_call: TRBV3-1
j_call: TRBJ1-1
d_call: TRBD1
cdr3_nt: TGTGCCAGCAGCCAAGGACAGGGGGAAGCTGGGGCTTTCTTT
cdr3_aa: CASSQGQGEAGAFF

clone_size: few
v_call: TRBV30
j_call: TRBJ2-3
d_call: NA
cdr3_nt: TGTGCCTGGAGTGTGACAGATACGCAGTATTTT
cdr3_aa: CAWSVTDTQYF

clone_size: few
v_call: TRBV6-2/TRBV6-3
j_call: TRBJ2-1
d_call: NA
cdr3_nt: TGTGCCAGCAGCTTGACTAGTAGCTCCTACAATGAGCAGTTCTTC
cdr3_aa: CASSLTSSSYNEQFF

clone_size: few
v_call: TRBV18
j_call: TRBJ2-7
d_call: TRBD1
cdr3_nt: TGTGCCAGCTCAAACAGGGGGAGTACCTACGAGCAGTACTTC
cdr3_aa: CASSNRGSTYEQYF